The 10 T cell receptor beta chains given below trace back to one sample, sequenced in a study of blood T cells in healthy people across ages. Sample-barcoded 5' priming and a J-beta primer mix drove a second PCR of roughly 7 to 11 cycles. Each CDR3 protein is one row after TCRdb ran MiXCR on the 5' RACE reads. The repertoire consists of about 1.6 million distinct CDR3 sequences, with around 36% occurring once and the leading ten covering approximately 10%. The sample comprised blood. These TCRs come from a woman aged 25 to 45 in good health.

This clonotype was observed a single time. The chain has TRBV7-3 and TRBJ2-2; D unclear. The CDR3 is 16 residues long. Trimming pared 5 bases from V and 1 base from J, leaving 14 bases between. Per germline, CDR1 SGHTA and CDR2 FQGTGA. Here the CDR3 reads CASSVDSFVNTGELFF. DNA for the CDR3: TGTGCCAGCAGCGTAGACTCGTTCGTGAACACCGGGGAGCTGTTTTTT.

This clonotype came up a few times. The chain couples TRBV7-9 to TRBJ1-2; 9 bases fit TRBD1. Germline assignment: CDR1 SEHNR and CDR2 FQNEAQ (reference sequence). With 4 bases clipped from V and 8 bases from J, the junction kept 8 bases outside the gene matches. There are 14 residues in the CDR3. The DNA for the CDR3 is TGTGCCAGCAGCTCCGACCAGACAGGGGGAGGCTACACCTTC. Translation: CASSSDQTGGGYTF.

This chain connects TRBV20-1 to TRBJ2-2; 8 bases match TRBD2. Trimming at V came to 2 bases and at J to 1 base, leaving 6 bases not matched to a gene. The CDR3 sequence is 16 residues long. Germline CDR1 is DFQATT and CDR2 is SNEGSKA (reference sequence). CDR3 in amino acids: CSARPGGHRNTGELFF. DNA of the CDR3: TGCAGTGCTAGACCGGGAGGGCACCGGAACACCGGGGAGCTGTTTTTT.

The chain combines TRBV29-1 with TRBJ1-1; 9 bases agree with TRBD1. This CDR3 has 16 amino acids. CDR1 and CDR2 from the germline V gene are SQVTM and ANQGSEA. J gave up 1 base and V 4 bases, and 10 bases lay outside the gene matches. The CDR3 DNA follows: TGCAGCGTTGGTCTATTCCTACAGGGGGCGAACACTGAAGCTTTCTTT. Amino acids: CSVGLFLQGANTEAFF.

V usage is TRBV7-3 and J usage is TRBJ1-1; no clear D. Trimming removed 5 bases from V and 0 bases from J, with 7 bases in between. This CDR3 has 13 residues. Germline V gene lookup returns CDR1 SGHTA and CDR2 FQGTGA. This CDR3 is CASSRLMNTEAFF. The CDR3 DNA sequence: TGTGCCAGCAGCCGACTTATGAACACTGAAGCTTTCTTT.

This clonotype occurred a few times. This chain uses TRBV9 with TRBJ1-6; D possibly corresponds to TRBD1 (5 bases). CDR1 is SGDLS, CDR2 YYNGEE, per germline. V shed 0 bases and J shed 6 bases, with 13 bases lying between them. This CDR3 is 16 amino acids long. This chain's CDR3 is CASSVGGGTANSPLHF. The CDR3 region has the DNA TGTGCCAGCAGCGTAGGGGGGGGGACGGCTAATTCACCCCTCCACTTT.

This clonotype turned up a few times. This chain links TRBV29-1 with TRBJ2-1, with D unclear. CDR1 is SQVTM, CDR2 ANQGSEA, per germline. The ends were cut back, 4 bases at V and 2 bases at J, with 9 bases in the middle. The CDR3 consists of 13 residues. The CDR3 DNA follows: TGCAGCGTTGGTGGCTTTACCTACAATGAGCAGTTCTTC. This gives the protein CSVGGFTYNEQFF.

Only a few counts were recorded for this clonotype. V and J are TRBV9 and TRBJ2-7; D call uncertain. The germline V gene encodes CDR1 SGDLS and CDR2 YYNGEE. CDR3 size: 14 residues. Trimming shortened V by 5 bases and J by 5 bases, and 17 bases separated the two germline ends. CDR3 amino acids: CASSDGPFGNEQYF. CDR3 bases: TGTGCCAGCAGTGATGGACCCTTTGGCAACGAGCAGTACTTC.

As concerns this clonotype: It may be a read error: a sequence one base away is much more abundant. V and J are TRBV20-1 and TRBJ1-4; D may be TRBD1 (5 bases). CDR3 length equals 15 residues. Germline-derived CDR1 and CDR2 are DFQATT and SNEGSKA (reference sequence). Trimming left V 0 bases short and J 16 bases short, with 24 bases between. Written as DNA, the CDR3 is TGCAGTGCTAGAGATACCACAAACCCCACTCTGGGACGGTTTTTT. It is translated as CSARDTTNPTLGRFF.

In this sample, this clonotype turned up once. This chain connects TRBV11-2 to TRBJ2-1; D not resolved. This CDR3 has 13 residues. Trimming took off 4 bases at V and 6 bases at J, with 10 bases between the two ends. Per the germline V gene, CDR1 is SGHAT and CDR2 is FQNNGV. As DNA, the CDR3 is TGTGCCAGCAGCTCCCCCCGGTGCAATGAGCAGTTCTTC. Protein product: CASSSPRCNEQFF.